A selection of T cell receptor beta chains follows, all from one sample in a study of neurological immune-mediated disorders. One entry per CDR3 protein, called by TCRdb with MiXCR from the 5' RACE reads. The table includes roughly 62,000 distinct CDR3 sequences, roughly 10% detected once. The specimen sequenced was PBMCs. The receptors were sampled from a man aged 60 to 69 in good health. The CDR3 runs from the conserved cysteine through the conserved F or W. A D gene is named only where the DNA matches it firmly. Not all rows give a size; the values are once, few, many and, for expanded clones, a class.

TRBJ1-2	few	TRBV6-6	.	TGTGCCAGCAGACCCCAGGCTTTTAACTATGGCTACACCTTC	CASRPQAFNYGYTF
TRBJ2-3	many	TRBV7-3	.	TGTGCCAGCAGCTTTACCGGGACGGGCGATACGCAGTATTTT	CASSFTGTGDTQYF
TRBJ1-5	.	TRBV29-1	.	TGCAGCGTGCGGGGACACCCTACGCAGCCCCAGCATTTT	CSVRGHPTQPQHF
TRBJ1-4	many	TRBV9	.	TGTGCCAGCAACGATATCGATAATGAAAAACTGTTTTTT	CASNDIDNEKLFF
TRBJ2-3	many	TRBV6-5	.	TGTGCCAGCAGTTCTTTTAGCACAGATACGCAGTATTTT	CASSSFSTDTQYF
TRBJ2-5	.	TRBV3-1	.	TGTGCCAGCAGCCAATGGGACACCAGCGGAGAGACCCAGTACTTC	CASSQWDTSGETQYF
TRBJ2-1	.	TRBV15	.	TGTGCCATCAGCAGAGTTGGGCAAGTAGGCGTCAATGAGCAGTTCTTC	CAISRVGQVGVNEQFF
TRBJ1-1	many	TRBV29-1	.	TGCAGCGTTGCGGACAGCGAAGCTTTCTTT	CSVADSEAFF
TRBJ2-5	many	TRBV7-9	.	TGTGCCAGCAGCTTAGGTCGCGAGACCCAGTACTTC	CASSLGRETQYF
TRBJ1-2	many	TRBV27	.	TGTGCCAGCAGTCTTCATACGGGCTCTTCGGAAACCTTC	CASSLHTGSSETF
TRBJ1-6	many	TRBV12-3/TRBV12-4	TRBD1	TGTGCCAGCAGACGGGACAGGGCCGGTTCACCCCTCCACTTT	CASRRDRAGSPLHF
TRBJ1-2	many	TRBV5-1	.	TGCGCCAGCAGCTTGGCCGGAGGCCCTGGAAGAGGCTACACCTTC	CASSLAGGPGRGYTF
TRBJ2-7	many	TRBV9	.	TGTGCCAGCAGCCGGACGCCGGGTAGTGGCTACGAGCAGTACTTC	CASSRTPGSGYEQYF
TRBJ1-2	many	TRBV5-5	TRBD1	TGTGCCAGCAGCTTGGACAGGGGCTATGGCTACACCTTC	CASSLDRGYGYTF
TRBJ1-6	many	TRBV2	.	TGTGCCAGCAGTGAGACAGGAGGAACCTATAATTCACCCCTCCACTTT	CASSETGGTYNSPLHF
TRBJ2-7	many	TRBV7-2	.	TGTGCCAGCAGCTTAGTTGGGGGGCGCCCCGACGAGCAGTACTTC	CASSLVGGRPDEQYF
TRBJ1-1	many	TRBV5-1	.	TGCGCCAGCAGCTTGGGGATAGCACAGAACACTGAAGCTTTCTTT	CASSLGIAQNTEAFF
TRBJ1-6	many	TRBV20-1	TRBD1	TGCAGTGCCCCGACAGGGGGCATGGGTTCACCCCTCCACTTT	CSAPTGGMGSPLHF
TRBJ2-1	.	TRBV2	.	TGTGCCAGCAGTCCCCGACTGTCTAGCTCCTACAATGAGCAGTTCTTC	CASSPRLSSSYNEQFF
TRBJ2-1	many	TRBV5-1	TRBD1	TGCGCCAGCAGCCCCGGGGCCAGGGGGAATGAGCAGTTCTTC	CASSPGARGNEQFF
TRBJ2-3	many	TRBV4-3	.	TGCGCCAGCAGCCTCGGAGGCGCTGGGGCAGATACGCAGTATTTT	CASSLGGAGADTQYF
TRBJ2-7	many	TRBV28	TRBD1	TGTGCCAGCAGTACCCACAGGGGCGTGGGACGCGAGCAGTACTTC	CASSTHRGVGREQYF
TRBJ1-1	many	TRBV3-1	TRBD1	TGTGCCAGCAGCCAAACACAGGGGATCACTGAAGCTTTCTTT	CASSQTQGITEAFF
TRBJ2-3	.	TRBV7-2	.	TGTGCCAGCAGCTTATTCCCCACAGGGCTGGGGCCCACAGATACGCAGTATTTT	CASSLFPTGLGPTDTQYF
TRBJ2-5	many	TRBV10-2	TRBD1	TGCGCCAGCAGTGTTTGGGACAGGGGGCAAGAGACCCAGTACTTC	CASSVWDRGQETQYF
TRBJ2-1	many	TRBV7-2	.	TGTGCCAGCAGCTTATGGGGCAATGAGCAGTTCTTC	CASSLWGNEQFF
TRBJ2-1	many	TRBV9	TRBD1	TGTGCCAGCAGCGCCCGGGACAGGGTCAGAGGTGAGCAGTTCTTC	CASSARDRVRGEQFF
TRBJ1-2	many	TRBV5-1	TRBD1	TGCGCCAGCAGCTTGGACCCGGGACAGGCCTATGGCTACACCTTC	CASSLDPGQAYGYTF
TRBJ1-1	few	TRBV19	.	TGTGCCAGTAGTCGGGGCGACGGTTCTGAAGCTTTCTTT	CASSRGDGSEAFF
TRBJ1-3	.	TRBV15	.	TGTGCCACCAGCAGAGATTACGAACGCCCTAACACCATATATTTT	CATSRDYERPNTIYF